What follows are 25 T cell receptor beta chains derived from one specimen sequenced in a study of CD8 T cells in Susac syndrome. A quantity of about 0.5 to 1 ug RNA underwent reverse transcription using random hexamers. MiXCR, applied by TCRdb to the immunoSEQ multiplex PCR reads, yields one record per CDR3 protein. The profile covers 95,000 to 150,000 distinct CDR3 sequences, with 96% appearing a single time and approximately 0.15% taken by the ten largest. Sequenced: CD4+ T cells from PBMCs. The receptors were sampled from a human donor with Susac syndrome.

This clonotype was picked up one time. The chain employs TRBV29-1 and TRBJ1-5, with D perhaps TRBD1 (5 bases). The CDR3 is 13 residues long. V lost 4 bases and J lost 6, with 13 bases in between. Germline V CDR1 and CDR2: SQVTM, ANQGSEA. The CDR3 spells CSVGVRGGQPQHF. The DNA for the CDR3 is TGCAGCGTTGGGGTCCGGGGCGGTCAGCCCCAGCATTTT. Using reference TRBV29-1 and TRBJ1-5 for the parts outside the CDR3, the full variable domain is SAVISQKPSRDICQRGTSLTIQCQVDSQVTMMFWYRQQPGQSLTLIATANQGSEATYESGFVIDKFPISRPNLTFSTLTVSNMSPEDSSIYLCSVGVRGGQPQHFGDGTRLSIL.

This chain connects TRBV6-5 to TRBJ2-2; TRBD2 is a possible D gene (6 bases). Trimming removed 6 bases from V and 0 bases from J, with 11 bases in between. This CDR3 contains 15 residues. Germline CDR1 and CDR2: MNHEY and SVGAGI. The CDR3 sequence is CASRSAGPNTGELFF. DNA of the CDR3: TGTGCCAGCAGGTCGGCGGGGCCGAACACCGGGGAGCTGTTTTTT.

The J gene is TRBJ2-3, the V gene TRBV6-5; weak D call: TRBD2 (5 bases). Germline CDR1 MNHEY, CDR2 SVGAGI. The V end was cut by 7 bases, the J end by 4 bases, with 6 bases between. The CDR3 is made up of 11 amino acids. This chain's CDR3 is CASTLADTQYF. As DNA, the CDR3 is TGTGCCAGCACACTAGCAGATACGCAGTATTTT.

V gene TRBV7-6 combines with J gene TRBJ1-2; D is possibly TRBD1 (5 bases). The V gene lost 2 bases and the J gene lost 7 bases, with 11 bases spanning the gap. Looked up from germline, CDR1 is SGHVS and CDR2 is FNYEAQ. The CDR3 loop spans 13 amino acids. CDR3 protein: CASSLPGPGGYTF. CDR3 nucleotides: TGTGCCAGCAGCTTACCGGGACCTGGTGGCTACACCTTC.

The chain couples TRBV29-1 to TRBJ2-1; D is ambiguous. Trimming cost V 3 bases and J 7 bases, with 7 bases left between them. This CDR3 has 11 amino acids. CDR1 and CDR2 from the germline V gene are SQVTM and ANQGSEA. The CDR3 spells CSVETENEQFF. CDR3 DNA: TGCAGCGTTGAGACGGAGAATGAGCAGTTCTTC.

The chain has TRBV29-1 and TRBJ2-4; 7 nucleotides align to TRBD1. V shed 2 bases, J shed 8 bases, and the junction held 6 bases outside the gene matches. Germline V gives CDR1 SQVTM, CDR2 ANQGSEA. CDR3 length: 13 residues. CDR3 region: CSVEKQGTDIQYF. CDR3 DNA sequence: TGCAGCGTTGAAAAACAGGGGACGGACATTCAGTACTTC. Full variable domain (remainder filled in from reference TRBV29-1 and TRBJ2-4): SAVISQKPSRDICQRGTSLTIQCQVDSQVTMMFWYRQQPGQSLTLIATANQGSEATYESGFVIDKFPISRPNLTFSTLTVSNMSPEDSSIYLCSVEKQGTDIQYFGAGTRLSVL.

The CDR3 sequence: CAISEVLDYGYTF. In DNA form, the CDR3 reads TGTGCCATCAGTGAAGTATTGGACTATGGCTACACCTTC. The chain is built from TRBV10-3 and TRBJ1-2; D gene unclear. Germline V gene sequence: CDR1 ENHRY, CDR2 SYGVKD. The CDR3 totals 13 residues. Trimming took 3 bases from V and 3 from J, leaving 8 bases between them.

This rearrangement joins TRBV28 to TRBJ2-7, with a possible D match to TRBD2 (6 bases). The CDR3 totals 15 residues. CDR1 is MDHEN and CDR2 is SYDVKM in the germline V gene. Trimming took off 6 bases at V and 0 bases at J, with 15 bases between the two ends. CDR3 nucleotide sequence: TGTGCCAGCAGCGCGACCCGGGACTTCTCCTACGAGCAGTACTTC. The encoded protein is CASSATRDFSYEQYF.

The rearrangement joins TRBV20-1 to TRBJ2-1; D ambiguous. There are 12 residues in the CDR3. CDR1 is DFQATT and CDR2 is SNEGSKA in the germline V gene (reference sequence). Trimming cost V 3 bases and J 7 bases, with 10 bases left between them. Here the CDR3 DNA reads TGCAGTGCTAGTAAGTCCGGAAATGAGCAGTTCTTC. This codes for CSASKSGNEQFF.

The chain employs TRBV30 and TRBJ1-1; 8 nucleotides align to TRBD1. Losses at the gene ends were 1 base for V and 1 base for J; bases not matched to a gene: 2. Germline V gives CDR1 GTSNPN, CDR2 SVGIG (reference sequence). CDR3 length: 14 amino acids. CDR3 loop: CAWSAGTGNTEAFF. CDR3 DNA sequence: TGTGCCTGGAGTGCCGGGACAGGGAACACTGAAGCTTTCTTT. Complete variable domain (other parts from reference TRBV30 and TRBJ1-1): SQTIHQWPATLVQPVGSPLSLECTVEGTSNPNLYWYRQAAGRGLQLLFYSVGIGQISSEVPQNLSASRPQDRQFILSSKKLLLSDSGFYLCAWSAGTGNTEAFFGQGTRLTVV.

The gene calls are TRBV4-3 and TRBJ2-3; 7 bases match TRBD2. Per germline, CDR1 LGHNA and CDR2 YSLEER. Trimming at V came to 0 bases and at J to 11 bases, leaving 8 bases not matched to a gene. The CDR3 length is 14 residues. The CDR3 reads CASSQDYAGVMQYF. CDR3 nucleotides: TGCGCCAGCAGCCAAGATTACGCGGGAGTGATGCAGTATTTT.

The chain couples TRBV12-3 or TRBV12-4 to TRBJ2-1, with D hard to call. The V and J ends lost 5 bases and 8 bases respectively, with 16 bases between them. This CDR3 comprises 14 residues. The CDR3 loop is CASSLLIASDEQFF. Written as DNA, the CDR3 is TGTGCCAGCAGTCTCTTAATAGCCAGCGATGAGCAGTTCTTC.

The V and J genes are TRBV7-9 and TRBJ2-7; D may correspond to TRBD1 or TRBD2 (6 bases each). Trimming shortened V by 1 base and J by 4 bases, and 14 bases separated the two germline ends. The CDR3 spans 15 residues. Per germline, CDR1 SEHNR and CDR2 FQNEAQ (reference sequence). The CDR3 spells CASSLEGQGRYEQYF. The CDR3 DNA follows: TGTGCCAGCAGCTTAGAGGGTCAGGGGAGGTACGAGCAGTACTTC. Complete variable domain (other parts from reference TRBV7-9 and TRBJ2-7): DTGVSQNPRHKITKRGQNVTFRCDPISEHNRLYWYRQTLGQGPEFLTYFQNEAQLEKSRLLSDRFSAERPKGSFSTLEIQRTEQGDSAMYLCASSLEGQGRYEQYFGPGTRLTVT.

This clonotype came up once. The V and J genes are TRBV20-1 and TRBJ2-7; TRBD2 might be the D (6 bases). The CDR3 sequence is 14 residues long. Trimming stripped 0 bases from V and 3 bases from J, with 12 bases between. Germline V CDR1 and CDR2: DFQATT, SNEGSKA (reference sequence). The CDR3 sequence: CSARDRGTHYEQYF. The CDR3 DNA sequence: TGCAGTGCTAGAGATCGGGGGACTCACTACGAGCAGTACTTC.

This chain joins TRBV28 and TRBJ1-1; weak D call: TRBD1 (6 bases). V was shortened by 8 bases and J by 4 bases, with 14 bases between the two germline ends. This CDR3 has 13 residues. The germline CDR1 and CDR2 sequences are MDHEN and SYDVKM. CDR3 amino acids: CASYRASGTEAFF. The CDR3 nucleotides read TGTGCCAGCTACAGGGCGAGCGGCACTGAAGCTTTCTTT. The full variable domain, completed using reference TRBV28 and TRBJ1-1, is DVKVTQSSRYLVKRTGEKVFLECVQDMDHENMFWYRQDPGLGLRLIYFSYDVKMKEKGDIPEGYSVSREKKERFSLILESASTNQTSMYLCASYRASGTEAFFGQGTRLTVV.

The chain uses TRBV20-1 and TRBJ1-2; D call uncertain. CDR3 length: 12 amino acids. Trimming stripped 3 bases from V and 2 bases from J, with 7 bases between. Germline V CDR1 and CDR2: DFQATT, SNEGSKA (reference sequence). The CDR3 coding sequence is TGCAGTGCTAGGAGAGGGAACTATGGCTACACCTTC. This codes for CSARRGNYGYTF.

The count of this clonotype is one. The chain carries TRBV5-1 and TRBJ2-3; no clear D. Germline CDR1 SGHRS, CDR2 YFSETQ. The V and J ends lost 2 bases and 2 bases respectively, with 6 bases between them. CDR3 length equals 13 residues. The CDR3 DNA is TGCGCCAGCAGCTTTCCCCCCACAGATACGCAGTATTTT. This encodes CASSFPPTDTQYF.

The V call is TRBV9, the J call TRBJ2-3; D uncertain. Deletions cut 1 base from V and 2 bases from J, with 8 bases between. This CDR3 comprises 14 residues. Germline loops: CDR1 SGDLS, CDR2 YYNGEE. CDR3 region: CASSVTVLTDTQYF. CDR3 in DNA: TGTGCCAGCAGCGTAACGGTCCTCACAGATACGCAGTATTTT.

The rearrangement links TRBV28 to TRBJ2-7; D call uncertain. This CDR3 has 13 amino acids. Trimming stripped 6 bases from V and 2 bases from J, with 11 bases between. In germline, CDR1 is MDHEN, CDR2 SYDVKM. The CDR3 bases are TGTGCCAGCAGCCCACCGGCCACCTACGAGCAGTACTTC. This translates into CASSPPATYEQYF.

The chain is built from TRBV5-1 and TRBJ2-3; 8 bases fit TRBD2. CDR1 and CDR2 from the germline V gene are SGHRS and YFSETQ. The CDR3 has 14 residues. J lost 3 bases, V lost 3 bases, and 3 bases had no gene match. CDR3 nucleotides: TGCGCCAGCAGCTCGGGGGGGAGGACAGATACGCAGTATTTT. It encodes CASSSGGRTDTQYF.

V gene TRBV24-1 combines with J gene TRBJ2-1, with 9 bases lining up with TRBD2. This CDR3 comprises 15 residues. Trimming at V came to 4 bases and at J to 8 bases, leaving 8 bases not matched to a gene. Germline V gene data show CDR1 as KGHDR and CDR2 as SFDVKD. CDR3 residues: CATSDPRTSADEQFF. The CDR3 DNA reads as TGTGCCACCAGTGACCCTAGGACTAGCGCTGATGAGCAGTTCTTC.

The chain recombines TRBV9 with TRBJ2-7; TRBD2 matches at 12 bases. This CDR3 is built from 14 residues. Trimming removed 2 bases from V and 5 bases from J; junction bases left unmatched: 2. Germline assignment: CDR1 SGDLS and CDR2 YYNGEE. The chain's CDR3 is CASSVASGRDEQYF. CDR3 in DNA: TGTGCCAGCAGCGTCGCTAGCGGGAGGGACGAGCAGTACTTC.

V is TRBV7-8 and J is TRBJ1-4; 9 bases are a match to TRBD1. The CDR3 consists of 15 residues. Germline V CDR1 and CDR2: SGHVS, FQNEAQ. V was clipped by 2 bases and J by 4 bases; unmatched bases: 2. The CDR3: CASSLSDRGNEKLFF. The DNA of the CDR3 is TGTGCCAGCAGCTTATCGGACAGGGGTAATGAAAAACTGTTTTTT.

For the CDR3, the DNA is TGTGCCAGCAGCCACAGGGCCAGCAATCAGCCCCAGCATTTT. Translating gives CASSHRASNQPQHF. The rearrangement links TRBV3-1 to TRBJ1-5, with a tentative D call TRBD1 (5 bases). The V end was cut by 3 bases, the J end by 1 base, with 7 bases between. The CDR3 totals 14 residues. Germline lookup yields CDR1 LGHDT and CDR2 YNNKEL (reference sequence).

The J gene is TRBJ2-7, the V gene TRBV5-6; 10 bases line up with TRBD2. Per the germline V gene, CDR1 is SGHDT and CDR2 is YYEEEE. Germline trimming cut 0 bases from V and 4 bases from J; bases unmatched to any gene: 7. The CDR3 covers 16 residues. The CDR3, as DNA: TGTGCCAGCAGCTTGGGTTCTAGCGGGAGAGGTTACGAGCAGTACTTC. This sequence encodes CASSLGSSGRGYEQYF.